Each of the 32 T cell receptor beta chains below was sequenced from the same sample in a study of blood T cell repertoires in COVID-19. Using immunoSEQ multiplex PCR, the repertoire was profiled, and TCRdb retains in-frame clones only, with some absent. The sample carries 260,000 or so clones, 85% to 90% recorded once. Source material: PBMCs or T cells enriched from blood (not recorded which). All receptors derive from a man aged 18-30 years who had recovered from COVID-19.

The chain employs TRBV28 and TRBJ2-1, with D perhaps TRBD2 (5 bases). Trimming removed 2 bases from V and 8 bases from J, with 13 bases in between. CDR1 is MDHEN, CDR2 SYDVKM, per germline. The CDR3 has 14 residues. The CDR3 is CASSLVGALDEQFF. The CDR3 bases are TGTGCCAGCAGTTTAGTGGGAGCCCTTGATGAGCAGTTCTTC.

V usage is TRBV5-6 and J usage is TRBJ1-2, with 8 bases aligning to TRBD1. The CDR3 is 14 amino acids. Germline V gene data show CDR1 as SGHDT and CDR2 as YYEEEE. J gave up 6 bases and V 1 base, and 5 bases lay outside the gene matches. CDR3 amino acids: CASSLFGTGDGYTF. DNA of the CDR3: TGTGCCAGCAGCTTGTTTGGGACAGGCGATGGCTACACCTTC.

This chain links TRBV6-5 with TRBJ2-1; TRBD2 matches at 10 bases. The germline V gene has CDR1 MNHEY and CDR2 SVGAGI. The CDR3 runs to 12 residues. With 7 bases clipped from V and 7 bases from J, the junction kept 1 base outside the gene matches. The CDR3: CASTSGGNEQFF. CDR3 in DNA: TGTGCCAGCACTAGCGGGGGAAATGAGCAGTTCTTC.

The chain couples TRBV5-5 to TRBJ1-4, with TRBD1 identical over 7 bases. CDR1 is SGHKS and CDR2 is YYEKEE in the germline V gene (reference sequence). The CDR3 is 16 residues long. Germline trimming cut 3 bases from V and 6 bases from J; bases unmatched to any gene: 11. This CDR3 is CASSSTRDSFYEKLFF. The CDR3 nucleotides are TGTGCCAGCAGCTCAACTCGGGACAGTTTTTATGAAAAACTGTTTTTT. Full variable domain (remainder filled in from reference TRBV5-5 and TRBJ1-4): DAGVTQSPTHLIKTRGQQVTLRCSPISGHKSVSWYQQVLGQGPQFIFQYYEKEERGRGNFPDRFSARQFPNYSSELNVNALLLGDSALYLCASSSTRDSFYEKLFFGSGTQLSVL.

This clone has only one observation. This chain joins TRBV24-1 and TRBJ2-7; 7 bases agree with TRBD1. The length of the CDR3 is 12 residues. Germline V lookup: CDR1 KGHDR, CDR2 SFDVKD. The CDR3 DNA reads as TGTGCTGCCTCCGAGGCAGGGGGACGGCAGTACTTC. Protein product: CAASEAGGRQYF.

CDR3 residues: CASVRPAGGTGELFF. In DNA, the CDR3 is TGTGCCAGTGTACGGCCAGCCGGGGGGACCGGGGAGCTGTTTTTT. This chain uses TRBV19 with TRBJ2-2; 7 bases line up with TRBD2. The CDR3 is made up of 15 amino acids. J lost 5 bases, V lost 8 bases, and 11 bases had no gene match. Germline V gives CDR1 LNHDA, CDR2 SQIVND (reference sequence).

As DNA, the CDR3 is TGCAGTGCCAGTCTGCGACAGGGGGCTGTGGACACCATATATTTT. As protein: CSASLRQGAVDTIYF. The genes are TRBV20-1 and TRBJ1-3, with 10 bases fitting TRBD1. Germline V gene lookup returns CDR1 DFQATT and CDR2 SNEGSKA (reference sequence). CDR3 length: 15 residues. After removal of 6 bases from V and 8 bases from J, the junction contained 13 bases not matched to a gene.

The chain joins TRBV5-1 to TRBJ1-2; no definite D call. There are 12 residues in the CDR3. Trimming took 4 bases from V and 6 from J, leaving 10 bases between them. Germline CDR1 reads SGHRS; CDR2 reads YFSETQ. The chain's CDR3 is CASSIGGDGYTF. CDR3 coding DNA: TGCGCCAGCAGCATCGGCGGTGATGGCTACACCTTC.

In DNA, the CDR3 is TGTGCCTGGAGTGGGGGACAGCTGGGAAACACCATATATTTT. Translating it yields CAWSGGQLGNTIYF. The chain uses TRBV30 and TRBJ1-3; 7 bases match TRBD1. Germline V gene sequence: CDR1 GTSNPN, CDR2 SVGIG (reference sequence). Trimming removed 1 base from V and 4 bases from J; junction bases left unmatched: 4. There are 14 residues in the CDR3.

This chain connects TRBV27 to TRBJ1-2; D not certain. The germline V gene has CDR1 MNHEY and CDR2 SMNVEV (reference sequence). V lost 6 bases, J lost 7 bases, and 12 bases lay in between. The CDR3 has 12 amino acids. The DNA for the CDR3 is TGTGCCAGCAGGGGCCCGGCGGGTGGCTACACCTTC. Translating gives CASRGPAGGYTF.

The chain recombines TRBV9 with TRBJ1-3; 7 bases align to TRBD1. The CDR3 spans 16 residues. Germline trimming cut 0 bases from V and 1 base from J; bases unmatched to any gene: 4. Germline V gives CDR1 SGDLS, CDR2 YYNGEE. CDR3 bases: TGTGCCAGCAGCGTAGGGGCAGGGGGGTCTGGAAACACCATATATTTT. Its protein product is CASSVGAGGSGNTIYF.

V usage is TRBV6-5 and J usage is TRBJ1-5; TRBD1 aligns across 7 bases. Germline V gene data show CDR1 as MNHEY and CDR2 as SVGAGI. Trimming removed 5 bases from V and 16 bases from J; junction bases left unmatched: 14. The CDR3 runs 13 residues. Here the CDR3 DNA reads TGTGCCAGCAGTCCAACCCGACAGGGCCCCCTTCATTTT. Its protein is CASSPTRQGPLHF.

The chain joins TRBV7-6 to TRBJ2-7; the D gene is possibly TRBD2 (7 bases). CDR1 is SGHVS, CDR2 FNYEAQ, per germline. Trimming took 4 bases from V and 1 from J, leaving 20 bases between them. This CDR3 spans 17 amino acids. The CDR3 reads CASSSQRGGEQSYEQYF. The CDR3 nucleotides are TGTGCCAGCAGCTCCCAACGAGGGGGGGAGCAATCCTACGAGCAGTACTTC.

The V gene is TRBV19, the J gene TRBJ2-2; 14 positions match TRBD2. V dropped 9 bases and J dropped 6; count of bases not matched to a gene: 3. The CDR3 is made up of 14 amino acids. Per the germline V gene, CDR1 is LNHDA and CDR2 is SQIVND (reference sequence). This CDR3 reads CASRLAGGPGELFF. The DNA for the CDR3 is TGTGCCAGCCGACTAGCGGGAGGGCCCGGGGAGCTGTTTTTT.

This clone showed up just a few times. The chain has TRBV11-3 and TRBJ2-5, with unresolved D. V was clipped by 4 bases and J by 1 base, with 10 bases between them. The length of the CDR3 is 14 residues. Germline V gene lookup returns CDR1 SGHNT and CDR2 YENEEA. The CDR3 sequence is CASSSRGTQETQYF. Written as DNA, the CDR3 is TGTGCCAGCAGCTCCCGCGGAACCCAAGAGACCCAGTACTTC.

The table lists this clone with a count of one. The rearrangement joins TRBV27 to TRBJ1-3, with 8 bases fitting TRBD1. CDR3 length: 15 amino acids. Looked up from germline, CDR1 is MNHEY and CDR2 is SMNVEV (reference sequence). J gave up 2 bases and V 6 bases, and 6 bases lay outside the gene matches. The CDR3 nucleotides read TGTGCCAGCAGGCCCCAGGGGGCGGCTGGAAACACCATATATTTT. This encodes CASRPQGAAGNTIYF.

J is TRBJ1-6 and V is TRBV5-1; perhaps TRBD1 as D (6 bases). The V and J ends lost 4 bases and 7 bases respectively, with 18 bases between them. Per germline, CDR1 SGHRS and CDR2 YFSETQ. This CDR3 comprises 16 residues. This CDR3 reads CASSAVSGTNNSPLHF. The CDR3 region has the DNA TGCGCCAGCAGCGCTGTCTCCGGGACAAACAATTCACCCCTCCACTTT.

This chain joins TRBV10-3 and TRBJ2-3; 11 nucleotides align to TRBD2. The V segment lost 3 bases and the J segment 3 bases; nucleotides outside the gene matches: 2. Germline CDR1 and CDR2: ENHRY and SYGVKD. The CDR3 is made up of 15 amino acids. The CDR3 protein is CAISDSGGGTDTQYF. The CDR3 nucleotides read TGTGCCATCAGTGATAGCGGGGGGGGAACAGATACGCAGTATTTT.

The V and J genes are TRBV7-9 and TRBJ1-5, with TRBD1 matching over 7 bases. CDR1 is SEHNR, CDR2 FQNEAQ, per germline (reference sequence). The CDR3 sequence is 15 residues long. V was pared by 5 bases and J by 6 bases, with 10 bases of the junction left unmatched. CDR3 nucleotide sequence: TGTGCCAGCAGCCCATCACAGGGGTTTGCTCAGCCCCAGCATTTT. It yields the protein CASSPSQGFAQPQHF.

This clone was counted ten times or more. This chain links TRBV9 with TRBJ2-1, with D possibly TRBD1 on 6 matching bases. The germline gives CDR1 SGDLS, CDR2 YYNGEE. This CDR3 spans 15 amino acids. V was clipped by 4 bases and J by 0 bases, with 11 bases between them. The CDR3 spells CASSPLGASYNEQFF. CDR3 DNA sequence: TGTGCCAGCAGCCCCCTGGGGGCCTCCTACAATGAGCAGTTCTTC.

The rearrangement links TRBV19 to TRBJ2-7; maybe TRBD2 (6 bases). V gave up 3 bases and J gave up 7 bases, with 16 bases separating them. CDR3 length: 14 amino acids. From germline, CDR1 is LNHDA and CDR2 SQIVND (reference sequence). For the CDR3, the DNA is TGTGCCAGTAGTATCGGGGGAGAGGCCAGAGAGCAGTACTTC. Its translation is CASSIGGEAREQYF.

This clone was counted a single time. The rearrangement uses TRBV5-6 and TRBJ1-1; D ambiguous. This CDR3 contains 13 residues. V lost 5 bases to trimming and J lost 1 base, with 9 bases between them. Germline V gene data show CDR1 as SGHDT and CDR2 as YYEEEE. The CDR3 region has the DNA TGTGCCAGCAGGGGAACTAGGAACACTGAAGCTTTCTTT. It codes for CASRGTRNTEAFF. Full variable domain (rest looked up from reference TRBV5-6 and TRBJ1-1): DAGVTQSPTHLIKTRGQQVTLRCSPKSGHDTVSWYQQALGQGPQFIFQYYEEEERQRGNFPDRFSGHQFPNYSSELNVNALLLGDSALYLCASRGTRNTEAFFGQGTRLTVV.

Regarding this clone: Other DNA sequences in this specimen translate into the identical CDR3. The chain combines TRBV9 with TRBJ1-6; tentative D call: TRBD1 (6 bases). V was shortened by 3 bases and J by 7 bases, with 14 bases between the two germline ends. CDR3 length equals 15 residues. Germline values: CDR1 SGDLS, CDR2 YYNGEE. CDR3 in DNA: TGTGCCAGCAGCGACCCGGGACACTTGAATTCACCCCTCCACTTT. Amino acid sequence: CASSDPGHLNSPLHF.

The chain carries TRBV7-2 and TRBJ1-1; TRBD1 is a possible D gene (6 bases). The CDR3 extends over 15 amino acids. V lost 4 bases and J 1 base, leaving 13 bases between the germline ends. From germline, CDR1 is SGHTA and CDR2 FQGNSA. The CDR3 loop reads CASSYRDIPNTEAFF. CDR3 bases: TGTGCCAGCAGCTATAGGGACATCCCGAACACTGAAGCTTTCTTT.

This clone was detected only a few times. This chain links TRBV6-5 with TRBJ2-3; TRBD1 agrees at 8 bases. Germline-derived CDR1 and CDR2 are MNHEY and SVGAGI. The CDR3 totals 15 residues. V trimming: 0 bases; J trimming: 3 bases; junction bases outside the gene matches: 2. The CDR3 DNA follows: TGTGCCAGCAGTTACTCGGGACAGGCGACAGATACGCAGTATTTT. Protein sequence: CASSYSGQATDTQYF.

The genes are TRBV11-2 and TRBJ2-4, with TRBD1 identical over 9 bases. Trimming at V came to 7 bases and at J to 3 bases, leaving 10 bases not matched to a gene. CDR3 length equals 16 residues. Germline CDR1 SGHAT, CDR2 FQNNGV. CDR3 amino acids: CASIPGTGLGKNIQYF. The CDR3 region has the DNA TGTGCCAGCATTCCCGGGACAGGGTTGGGCAAAAACATTCAGTACTTC.

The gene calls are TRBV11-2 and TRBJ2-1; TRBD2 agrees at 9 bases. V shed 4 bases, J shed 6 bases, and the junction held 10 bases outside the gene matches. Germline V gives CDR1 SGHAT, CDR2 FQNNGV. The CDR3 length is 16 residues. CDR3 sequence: CASSSRRTSAGNEQFF. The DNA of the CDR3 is TGTGCCAGCAGCTCCAGAAGGACTAGCGCGGGCAATGAGCAGTTCTTC.

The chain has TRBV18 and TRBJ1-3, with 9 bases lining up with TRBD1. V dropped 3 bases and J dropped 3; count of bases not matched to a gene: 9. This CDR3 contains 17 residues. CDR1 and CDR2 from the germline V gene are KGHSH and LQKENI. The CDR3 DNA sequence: TGTGCCAGCTCACCTTCTACGGGACAGGGAAATGGAAACACCATATATTTT. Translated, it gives CASSPSTGQGNGNTIYF. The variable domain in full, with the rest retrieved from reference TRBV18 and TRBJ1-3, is NAGVMQNPRHLVRRRGQEARLRCSPMKGHSHVYWYRQLPEEGLKFMVYLQKENIIDESGMPKERFSAEFPKEGPSILRIQQVVRGDSAAYFCASSPSTGQGNGNTIYFGEGSWLTVV.

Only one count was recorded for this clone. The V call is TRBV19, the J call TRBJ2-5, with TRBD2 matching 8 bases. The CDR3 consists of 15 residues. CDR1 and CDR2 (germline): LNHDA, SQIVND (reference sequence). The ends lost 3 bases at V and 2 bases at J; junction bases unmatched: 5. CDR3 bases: TGTGCCAGTAGTATGCAGCGGGGGACGCAAGAGACCCAGTACTTC. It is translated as CASSMQRGTQETQYF.

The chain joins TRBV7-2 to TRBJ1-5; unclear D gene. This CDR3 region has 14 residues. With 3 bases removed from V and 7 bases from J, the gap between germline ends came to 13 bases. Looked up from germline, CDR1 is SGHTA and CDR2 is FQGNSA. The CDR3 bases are TGTGCCAGCAGCTTCGACTACCCCGGGCAGCCCCAGCATTTT. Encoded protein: CASSFDYPGQPQHF. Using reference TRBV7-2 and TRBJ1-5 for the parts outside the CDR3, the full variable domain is GAGVSQSPSNKVTEKGKDVELRCDPISGHTALYWYRQSLGQGLEFLIYFQGNSAPDKSGLPSDRFSAERTGGSVSTLTIQRTQQEDSAVYLCASSFDYPGQPQHFGDGTRLSIL.

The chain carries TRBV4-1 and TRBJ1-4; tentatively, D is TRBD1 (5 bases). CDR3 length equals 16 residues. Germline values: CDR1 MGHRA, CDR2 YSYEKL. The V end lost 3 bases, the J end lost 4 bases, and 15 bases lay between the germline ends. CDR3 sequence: CASSQSGGRLNEKLFF. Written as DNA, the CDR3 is TGCGCCAGCAGCCAGTCCGGGGGTCGCCTTAATGAAAAACTGTTTTTT.

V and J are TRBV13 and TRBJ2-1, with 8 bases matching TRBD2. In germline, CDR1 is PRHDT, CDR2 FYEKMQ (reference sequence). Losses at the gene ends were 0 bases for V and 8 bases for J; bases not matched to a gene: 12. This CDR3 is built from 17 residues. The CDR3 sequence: CASSLGTGGTVQDEQFF. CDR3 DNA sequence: TGTGCCAGCAGCTTAGGTACGGGGGGGACCGTACAAGATGAGCAGTTCTTC. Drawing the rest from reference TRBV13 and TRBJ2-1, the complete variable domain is AAGVIQSPRHLIKEKRETATLKCYPIPRHDTVYWYQQGPGQDPQFLISFYEKMQSDKGSIPDRFSAQQFSDYHSELNMSSLELGDSALYFCASSLGTGGTVQDEQFFGPGTRLTVL.